This record covers a single TCR beta chain. Judged by frequency, this clonotype is large (0.1 to 1%); no count was given. Its antigen is currently not known. Library preparation used the iRepertoire multiplex PCR system with TCR subtype-specific primers for both bulk and single-cell sequencing. Multiplex PCR with primers aimed at the V, D and J gene regions produced the bulk TCR beta libraries. Approximately 85-500 ng of RNA per sample was used as input for bulk TCR library preparation. An Illumina MiSeq was used to sequence the bulk TCR beta amplicons. In the source study's methods: Sample misassignments and low-quality sequencing reads were filtered out during quality control steps. CDR3 was defined as the amino acids lying between the Y[YFLI]C motif of the V-gene and the [FW]GXGT motif of the J-segment. The IMGT database was followed for TRBV and TRBJ gene assignments and CDR3 clonotypes. For each sample, TRBV expression was normalized against the mean for the same gene in PBMC from around 45 healthy donors. TCRdb reprocessed the reads into one record per CDR3 protein sequence, lacking DNA. The V and J calls, along with clone size, are taken from TCRdb and not from the paper's own processing. In this sample's table one finds hundreds of distinct CDR3 sequences. The ten largest clones take up over 12% of the sample.

The record originates from a study of T cells in severe cutaneous drug reactions (dated by TCRdb to between 2018 and 2020). Study-wide context: Between the early 2010s and the late 2010s, patients were recruited from Taiwan, Thailand and a European registry network. The Naranjo algorithm and the ALDEN drug causality algorithm were used to identify the culprit drug. Patients in either the acute or the recovery stage provided biological samples, such as blister fluids/cells and PBMC. Enrollment was limited to patients whose SJS/TEN or DRESS diagnosis was probable or definite according to RegiSCAR criteria. Single-cell sequencing, quantitative PCR validation, functional assays and transgenic mouse experiments were combined with bulk TCR sequencing. The libraries were made with iRepertoire multiplex PCR, and the authors referred to a comparison in which iRepertoire and 5' RACE methods, with or without UMI, captured abundant clonotypes to a similar degree.

Sequencing was performed on donors who were patients with carbamazepine-induced Stevens-Johnson syndrome or toxic epidermal necrolysis (CBZ-SJS/TEN). The peripheral blood repertoires were obtained from CBZ-SJS/TEN patients of Han Chinese origin (about five) and European origin (about 6). To look for drug-specific clonotypes, next-generation sequencing was used to profile the T cell receptor repertoires of patients with drug-induced severe cutaneous adverse reactions. RNA was isolated either from blister cells of skin lesions or from peripheral blood mononuclear cells. Paper-wide results and their limitations: CBZ-SJS/TEN patients showed strongly increased TRBV12-4 usage, with averages of 30% to 40% in blister cells and 5% to 5.5% in PBMC. A public TCRbeta CDR3, present at a mean of around 14% in all seven CBZ-SJS/TEN blister samples, was undetectable or scarce in PBMC from tolerant controls and healthy donors. The authors stated that further study is still needed to find out whether the public TCR applies more generally to SJS/TEN caused by other drugs.

Counted from cysteine to phenylalanine, this CDR3 has 11 amino acids. The protein alone is recorded here. CDR1 and CDR2, per the germline V gene, are SNHLY and FYNNEI. The receptor was derived from a human donor with Stevens-Johnson syndrome, a severe cutaneous drug reaction. Here the chain combines TRBV2 and TRBJ1-2. The sample comprised PBMCs. The CDR3: CASQPDYGYTF.